The TCR beta chain described here comes from a study of a mutant IDH1 vaccine in newly diagnosed glioma. Study details: Those enrolled had earlier been treated with radiotherapy, temozolomide, or both, mostly both.

The protocol was immunoSEQ multiplex PCR, while the TCRdb copy is restricted to in-frame clones and leaves out a portion. The sample includes 30,000 to 40,000 clones, roughly 92% of them seen just once. The study's findings and limits: Vaccine-induced immune responses occurred in 80% to 95% of patients. Pseudoprogression apparently lacked any relation to changes in top peripheral T cell clonotypes.

Time point of the sample: baseline, week 1 (first vaccination visit). The treatment denotes: pre-vaccination baseline after standard-of-care therapy. The study enrolled donors with new WHO grade 3 or 4 IDH1-mutant, ATRX-lost astrocytomas. Regarding this clone: The antigen is unknown.

The sequence was obtained from a man between 18 and 35 years old with glioma. The sequenced sample was PBMCs, obtained from a glioma patient treated with radiotherapy, temozolomide or both.

The DNA of the CDR3 is TGTGCCTGGAGTGTACGTGGACAGGGGTACTATGGCTACACCTTC. Its translation is CAWSVRGQGYYGYTF. This rearrangement joins TRBV30 to TRBJ1-2; 9 bases line up with TRBD1. The germline CDR1 and CDR2 sequences are GTSNPN and SVGIG (reference sequence). The CDR3 has 15 residues. With V trimmed by 0 bases and J by 3 bases, 5 bases remained unmatched.